This T cell receptor (beta chain) was found in a study of T cells in Graves' hyperthyroidism and ophthalmopathy. Notes on the study in general: The model predicted ophthalmopathy a median roughly six months before onset.

Authors of the study amplified TCR beta CDR3 regions from RNA transcripts. Primed by the HTBI set, a first-round RT-PCR was run on the TCR CDR3. TCRdb recomputed calls from the multiplex PCR reads with MiXCR, one row per CDR3 protein. This sample yields about 510,000 distinct CDR3 sequences, of which around 43% are seen a single time; 44% belongs to the top ten. Germline loops: CDR1 MGHDK, CDR2 SYGVNS. The CDR3 totals 14 residues. V gave up 6 bases and J gave up 4 bases, with 15 bases separating them. This clonotype was counted a few times. Its matching antigen is unknown. The sequence derives from an adult woman with Graves' disease, either hyperthyroidism or ophthalmopathy (not recorded which). This chain joins TRBV25-1 and TRBJ1-1; D is perhaps TRBD1 (5 bases). What was sequenced was peripheral blood or thyroid tissue (not recorded which). DNA of the CDR3: TGTGCCAGCAGCCCGTGGGGCCTGGGCACTGAAGCTTTCTTT. Translation: CASSPWGLGTEAFF. The full variable domain, with the rest looked up from reference TRBV25-1 and TRBJ1-1, is EADIYQTPRYLVIGTGKKITLECSQTMGHDKMYWYQQDPGMELHLIHYSYGVNSTEKGDLSSESTVSRIRTEHFPLTLESARPSHTSQYLCASSPWGLGTEAFFGQGTRLTVV.